This T cell receptor beta chain emerged from a study of blood T cell repertoires in COVID-19. As for the study in general: COVID-19 samples collected from the United States, Italy and Spain covered acute and convalescent phases.

Germline CDR1 reads LGHNT; CDR2 reads FRNRAP. V was shortened by 5 bases and J by 7 bases, with 9 bases between the two germline ends. This CDR3 is 12 amino acids long. This table comes from immunoSEQ multiplex PCR, and its TCRdb copy is limited to in-frame clones, with some not included. The profile shows approximately 180,000 clones, around 80% of them singletons. In this sample, this clone turned up once. The rearrangement uses TRBV12-5 and TRBJ2-1, with a possible D match to TRBD2 (6 bases). The receptor was derived from a woman in her seventies with acute or convalescent COVID-19. Material: peripheral blood. CDR3 DNA sequence: TGTGCTAGTGGTACGGCGGGAAATGAGCAGTTCTTC. Its translation is CASGTAGNEQFF.